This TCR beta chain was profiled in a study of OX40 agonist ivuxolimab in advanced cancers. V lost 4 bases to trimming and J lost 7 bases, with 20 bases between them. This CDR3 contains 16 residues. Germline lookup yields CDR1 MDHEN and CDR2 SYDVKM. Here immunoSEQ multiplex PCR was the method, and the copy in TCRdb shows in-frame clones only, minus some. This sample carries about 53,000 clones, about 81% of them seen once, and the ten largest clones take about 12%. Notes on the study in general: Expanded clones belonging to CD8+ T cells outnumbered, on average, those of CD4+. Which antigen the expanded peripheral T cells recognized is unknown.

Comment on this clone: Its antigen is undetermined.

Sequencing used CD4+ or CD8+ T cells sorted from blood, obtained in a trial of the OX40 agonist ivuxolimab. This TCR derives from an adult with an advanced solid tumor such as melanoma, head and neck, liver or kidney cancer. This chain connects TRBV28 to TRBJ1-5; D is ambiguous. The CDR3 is CASSSGSPVILQPQHF. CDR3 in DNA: TGTGCCAGCAGTTCGGGCAGCCCGGTGATCTTACAGCCCCAGCATTTT.